This T cell receptor (beta chain) was retrieved from a study of shared clonotypes between healthy human individuals. Findings and caveats of the study: Naive CD4 clonotypes overlapped across a handful of donors at approximately 5.5%. In general, naive subsets displayed greater estimated richness than memory subsets did.

Of note for this clone: The target antigen is unknown.

Over several immunoSEQ plates, each subset's genomic DNA was distributed in even portions. TCRdb's table, derived via immunoSEQ multiplex PCR, lists solely in-frame clones and lacks some. Seen here are millions of clones, roughly 91% observed once, and the top ten hold about 1.8%. CD45RO-negative cells were positively selected for CCR7, leaving out terminally differentiated effector memory CD45RA+ cells. Specimen: naive CD8+ T cells from PBMCs. The origin of this receptor is a man aged 18 to 30 in good health. Some clones in this sample may be carry-over from other donors' samples.

CDR3 residues: CASSQVAGAPNFGGQYF. The CDR3 DNA is TGCGCCAGCAGCCAAGTTGCAGGGGCACCTAACTTTGGAGGGCAGTATTTT. The gene calls are TRBV4-1 and TRBJ2-3, with D tentatively TRBD1 (6 bases). Trimming stripped 1 base from V and 11 bases from J, with 25 bases between. CDR3 length: 17 amino acids. Germline V gives CDR1 MGHRA, CDR2 YSYEKL.